This entry describes one T cell receptor beta chain. What it binds is not known. This record comes from a study of post-analysis software for immune sequencing data. V lost 3 bases, J lost 2 bases, and 6 bases stayed unmatched. The CDR3 consists of 16 residues. Germline V gene data show CDR1 as MDHEN and CDR2 as SYDVKM. Whole-study results and caveats: Elevated frequency relative to controls characterized several TRBV segments in patients, TRBV5-6, TRBV5-1 and TRBV20-1 among them. With F measure, samples from one preparation batch clustered together strongly.

Presence of unique molecular identifiers characterized the TCR beta cDNA libraries. TCRdb independently ran MiXCR on the PCR reads; one entry per CDR3 protein. This table holds approximately 180,000 distinct CDR3 sequences, 30% found once. The TCR originated in a girl between 10 and 17 years old with multiple sclerosis. The sample comprised blood. V is TRBV28 and J is TRBJ2-5; TRBD2 agrees at 10 bases. This CDR3 is CASSFGSGRKQETQYF. CDR3 nucleotides: TGTGCCAGCAGTTTTGGTAGCGGGAGGAAACAAGAGACCCAGTACTTC.